This entry concerns a single T cell receptor (beta chain). What it binds is not known. The sample is drawn from a study of PD-1 blockade in mismatch repair-deficient tumors. Study as a whole: All were previously treated, progressing patients with eleven to twelve mismatch repair-deficient cancer types.

The data were produced by immunoSEQ multiplex PCR, yet TCRdb's version contains in-frame clones alone and is incomplete. In the table there are roughly 120,000 clones, 88% of which are singletons. Mismatch repair deficiency was confirmed in all patients, by PCR or immunohistochemistry. The TCR-sequenced patients were a few responders to pembrolizumab. General study findings and limits: Tumor-resident clones, often absent from pretreatment blood, expanded after pembrolizumab and then contracted.

The sequencing here drew on peripheral blood, taken almost 74 weeks after starting pembrolizumab. The origin of this receptor is an adult with mismatch repair-deficient cancer.

CDR3 in DNA: TGCGCCAGCAGCCAAGTATCTCTAGCGGGAAACAAGCAGTACTTC. This codes for CASSQVSLAGNKQYF. The rearrangement links TRBV4-3 to TRBJ2-7, with 9 positions matching TRBD2. The CDR3 spans 15 residues. V lost 1 base and J lost 8; bases outside the gene matches: 9. Germline V lookup: CDR1 LGHNA, CDR2 YSLEER.